The 14 T cell receptor beta chains listed next were all sequenced from one sample in a study of T-cell reconstitution after alpha-beta-depleted transplantation in children. During its preparation, the TCRbeta library received unique molecular identifiers. TCRdb itself ran the PCR reads through MiXCR, one entry per CDR3 protein. The top ten hold 3.5% to 4.5% of the sample, which has about 400,000 distinct CDR3 sequences, roughly 14% seen once. The sequencing used PBMCs, collected from the stem cell graft. Receptors originate from a human donor who donated a stem cell graft to a child with Fanconi anemia.

The chain joins TRBV4-2 to TRBJ2-7; D is unresolved. The germline gives CDR1 LGHNA, CDR2 YNFKEQ. The length of the CDR3 is 13 residues. Trimming shortened V by 5 bases and J by 1 base, and 9 bases separated the two germline ends. The CDR3 region has the DNA TGTGCCAGCAGCTCCGGAGATTCCTACGAGCAGTACTTC. This gives the protein CASSSGDSYEQYF.

The chain uses TRBV5-1 and TRBJ2-5, with 12 bases aligning to TRBD2. There are 15 residues in the CDR3. The V segment lost 4 bases and the J segment 1 base; nucleotides outside the gene matches: 2. Germline V gives CDR1 SGHRS, CDR2 YFSETQ. The CDR3 DNA follows: TGCGCCAGCAGCGGGACTAGCGGGTTCCAAGAGACCCAGTACTTC. Its protein product is CASSGTSGFQETQYF.

This clonotype was seen ten or more times. The chain couples TRBV28 to TRBJ1-5; D is perhaps TRBD1 (5 bases). Germline values: CDR1 MDHEN, CDR2 SYDVKM. The ends were cut back, 4 bases at V and 1 base at J, with 14 bases in the middle. The CDR3 runs to 16 residues. CDR3 nucleotides: TGTGCCAGCAGTTCCTCCCCCGGGGGAAGCAATCAGCCCCAGCATTTT. It translates to CASSSSPGGSNQPQHF.

This clonotype was observed a handful of times. The J gene is TRBJ1-4, the V gene TRBV28; 9 nucleotides line up with TRBD1. The CDR3 runs 16 residues. V shed 3 bases, J shed 6 bases, and the junction held 8 bases outside the gene matches. Per the germline V gene, CDR1 is MDHEN and CDR2 is SYDVKM. The CDR3 is CASSLGDRAVDEKLFF. The DNA of the CDR3 is TGTGCCAGCAGTTTGGGGGACAGGGCGGTGGATGAAAAACTGTTTTTT.

The chain joins TRBV5-1 to TRBJ1-2; D is unresolved. Trimming removed 1 base at V and 3 bases at J, with 10 bases between. The CDR3 consists of 14 residues. CDR1 is SGHRS and CDR2 is YFSETQ in the germline V gene. CDR3 residues: CASSLREWDYGYTF. CDR3 nucleotide sequence: TGCGCCAGCAGCTTGAGGGAATGGGACTATGGCTACACCTTC.

This chain links TRBV25-1 with TRBJ2-7, with TRBD2 matching 7 bases. This CDR3 spans 12 amino acids. After removal of 7 bases from V and 7 bases from J, the junction contained 7 bases not matched to a gene. Germline V gene data show CDR1 as MGHDK and CDR2 as SYGVNS. DNA for the CDR3: TGTGCCAGCATGGGAGGGCTTGGGGAGCAGTACGTC. This codes for CASMGGLGEQYV.

This chain uses TRBV7-9 with TRBJ2-3; D uncertain. V gave up 5 bases and J gave up 2 bases, with 14 bases separating them. The CDR3 loop spans 15 amino acids. CDR1 is SEHNR and CDR2 is FQNEAQ in the germline V gene (reference sequence). CDR3 in DNA: TGTGCCAGCAGCCTACTTAACAACCCCACAGATACGCAGTATTTT. Amino acids: CASSLLNNPTDTQYF.

This clonotype occurred many times. The chain combines TRBV12-3 or TRBV12-4 with TRBJ2-3, with no clear D. The V gene lost 5 bases and the J gene lost 3 bases, with 15 bases spanning the gap. The CDR3 is 15 amino acids. The chain's CDR3 is CASSPGPQGTDTQYF. The CDR3 region has the DNA TGTGCCAGCAGTCCAGGCCCTCAAGGGACAGATACGCAGTATTTT.

The V and J genes are TRBV12-3 or TRBV12-4 and TRBJ1-2, with D possibly being TRBD1 (5 bases). Trimming left V 8 bases short and J 5 bases short, with 18 bases between. The CDR3 covers 14 residues. In DNA form, the CDR3 reads TGTGCCAGCGTTAGGCGGGGCGCGGAATATGGCTACACCTTC. Translating gives CASVRRGAEYGYTF.

The table lists this clonotype with many counts. J is TRBJ2-1 and V is TRBV7-8; perhaps TRBD2 as D (5 bases). CDR3 length equals 16 residues. V was clipped by 0 bases and J by 8 bases, with 17 bases between them. Germline lookup yields CDR1 SGHVS and CDR2 FQNEAQ. CDR3 sequence (DNA): TGTGCCAGCAGCTTAGCTCACGGCGGACGGCGGGATGAGCAGTTCTTC. Residues: CASSLAHGGRRDEQFF.

This clonotype was recorded many times. The chain is built from TRBV5-1 and TRBJ2-5, with D possibly being TRBD1 or TRBD2 (5 bases each). V gave up 3 bases and J gave up 6 bases, with 12 bases separating them. This CDR3 spans 13 amino acids. From germline, CDR1 is SGHRS and CDR2 YFSETQ. The CDR3 nucleotides read TGCGCCAGCAGCTCGCAGGGCGGGCAGACCCAGTACTTC. It codes for CASSSQGGQTQYF.

The chain recombines TRBV27 with TRBJ1-1, with D possibly being TRBD1 (5 bases). Germline CDR1 MNHEY, CDR2 SMNVEV (reference sequence). CDR3 length equals 11 residues. The V and J ends lost 10 bases and 7 bases respectively, with 13 bases between them. The CDR3 loop is CATEGAGEAFF. Written as DNA, the CDR3 is TGTGCCACCGAAGGGGCGGGTGAAGCTTTCTTT.

This clonotype was recorded many times. The chain has TRBV11-1 and TRBJ1-1, with D possibly matching TRBD1 (6 bases). V was cut by 1 base and J by 10 bases, with 10 bases left in between. Germline CDR1 SGHAT, CDR2 FQDESV (reference sequence). The CDR3 totals 12 residues. The CDR3 coding sequence is TGTGCCAGCAGCTTAGGAGACAGGCGAGCTTTCTTT. As protein: CASSLGDRRAFF.

The V call is TRBV20-1, the J call TRBJ1-1; 10 bases line up with TRBD1. CDR1 and CDR2 (germline): DFQATT, SNEGSKA (reference sequence). The CDR3 contains 15 residues. V shed 5 bases and J 6 bases; nucleotides not matched to a gene: 12. The DNA of the CDR3 is TGCAGTGCTTCCCGGCTGACAGGGGGCTCCCCTGAAGCTTTCTTT. Its translation: CSASRLTGGSPEAFF.